This T cell receptor beta chain was observed in a study of identical twins. Overall study findings and caveats: For zero-insertion analyses, partial confounding could come from invariant MAIT and iNKT cells.

Concerning this clonotype: Its antigen is as yet unknown.

Germline CDR1 is KGHSH and CDR2 is LQKENI. The V segment lost 5 bases and the J segment 6 bases; nucleotides outside the gene matches: 8. There are 15 residues in the CDR3. TCRdb called the 5' RACE reads again in MiXCR, with one record for every CDR3 protein. The table lists about 470,000 distinct CDR3 sequences, 20% to 25% of them singletons. These data also featured in a second study, about T cells expressing NK-cell markers.

Sequences were obtained from CD4+ T cells sorted from blood. This receptor was taken from a woman in her late teens or twenties in good health. This chain uses TRBV18 with TRBJ2-4, with TRBD2 identical over 9 bases. The chain's CDR3 is CASSISGRGGNIQYF. The DNA for the CDR3 is TGTGCCAGCTCAATTAGCGGGAGAGGGGGAAACATTCAGTACTTC.